This record covers a single TCR beta chain. The antigen is undetermined. The same CDR3 arises from other DNA sequences in this sample as well. The time point denotes: blood from clinic visit 5 months post-surgery; TSC patient then seizure free. At least one anti-epileptic drug was given before surgery. The CDR3 length is 14 residues. V dropped 6 bases and J dropped 2; count of bases not matched to a gene: 7. The germline CDR1 and CDR2 sequences are MNHEY and SVGAGI. The data are from a study of brain T cells in children with intractable seizures. Study-level points and caveats: Pre-surgery blood may have been undersampled, hiding some clones.

Profiled with immunoSEQ multiplex PCR; TCRdb holds only in-frame clones, not every one. Of a few hundred thousand clones detected, about 93% appear once; the ten largest clones hold under 7%. The rearrangement links TRBV6-5 to TRBJ2-7, with TRBD1 matching over 7 bases. The origin of this receptor is a boy younger than two with tuberous sclerosis and intractable seizures. Material: peripheral blood, obtained approximately 5 months after surgery. The DNA of the CDR3 is TGTGCCAGCAGCCCCGGGCAGGGGGCCTACGAGCAGTACTTC. Protein product: CASSPGQGAYEQYF.